This T cell receptor beta chain was sequenced during a study of T cell responses to AZD1222 COVID-19 vaccine. Study as a whole: Both about-4-week and about-12-week second-dose recipients were combined.

The protocol was immunoSEQ multiplex PCR, while the TCRdb copy is restricted to in-frame clones and leaves out a portion. The sample records over 100,000 clones, about 89% being singletons. In germline, CDR1 is WSHSY, CDR2 SAAADI. This CDR3 has 15 residues. V lost 2 bases and J 5 bases, leaving 12 bases between the germline ends. This clone was seen a handful of times. What it recognizes is unknown. Study findings and constraints: Repertoire collection took place solely once the T cell response had peaked.

This chain connects TRBV10-2 to TRBJ2-2; D not certain. Sequencing was performed on peripheral blood, taken on day 0 of AZD1222 vaccination. This TCR came from an adult in good health. The CDR3 region is CASSEGRRWTGELFF. The CDR3 coding sequence is TGCGCCAGCAGTGAGGGCAGGCGATGGACCGGGGAGCTGTTTTTT.